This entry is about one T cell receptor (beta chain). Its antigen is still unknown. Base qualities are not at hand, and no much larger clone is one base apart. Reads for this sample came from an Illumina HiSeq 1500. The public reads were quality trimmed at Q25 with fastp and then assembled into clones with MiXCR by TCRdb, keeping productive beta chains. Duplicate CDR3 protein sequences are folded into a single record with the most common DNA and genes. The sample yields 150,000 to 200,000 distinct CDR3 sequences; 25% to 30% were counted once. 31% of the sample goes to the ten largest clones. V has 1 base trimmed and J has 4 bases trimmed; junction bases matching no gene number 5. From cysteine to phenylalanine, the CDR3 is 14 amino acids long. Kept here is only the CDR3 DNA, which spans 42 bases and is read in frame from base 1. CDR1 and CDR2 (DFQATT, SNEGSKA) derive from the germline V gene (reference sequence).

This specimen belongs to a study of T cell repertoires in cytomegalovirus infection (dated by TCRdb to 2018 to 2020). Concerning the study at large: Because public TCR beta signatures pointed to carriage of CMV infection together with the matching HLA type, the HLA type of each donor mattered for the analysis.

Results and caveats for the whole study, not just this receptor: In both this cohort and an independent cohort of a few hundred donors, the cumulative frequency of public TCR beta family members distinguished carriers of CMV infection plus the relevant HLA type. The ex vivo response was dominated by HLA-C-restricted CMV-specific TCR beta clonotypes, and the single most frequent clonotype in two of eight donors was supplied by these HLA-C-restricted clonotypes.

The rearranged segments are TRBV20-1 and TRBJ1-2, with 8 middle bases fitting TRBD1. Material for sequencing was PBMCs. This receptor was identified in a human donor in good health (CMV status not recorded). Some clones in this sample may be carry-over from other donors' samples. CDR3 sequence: CSARGDRSPYGYTF. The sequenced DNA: TGCAGTGCTAGAGGGGACAGGAGCCCCTATGGCTACACCTTC.